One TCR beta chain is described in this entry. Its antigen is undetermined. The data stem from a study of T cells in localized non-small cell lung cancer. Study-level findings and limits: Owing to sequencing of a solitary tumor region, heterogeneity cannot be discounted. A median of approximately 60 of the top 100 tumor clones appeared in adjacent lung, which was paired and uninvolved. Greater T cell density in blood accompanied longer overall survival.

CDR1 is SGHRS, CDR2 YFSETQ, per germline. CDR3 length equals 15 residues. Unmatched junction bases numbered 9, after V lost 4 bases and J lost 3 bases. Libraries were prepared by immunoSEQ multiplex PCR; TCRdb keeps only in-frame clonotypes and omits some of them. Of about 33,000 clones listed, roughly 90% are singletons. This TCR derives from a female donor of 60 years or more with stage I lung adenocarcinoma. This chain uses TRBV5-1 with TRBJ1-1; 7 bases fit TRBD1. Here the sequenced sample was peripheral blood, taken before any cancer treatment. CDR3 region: CASSAGTETHTEAFF. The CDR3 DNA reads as TGCGCCAGCAGCGCGGGGACAGAAACACACACTGAAGCTTTCTTT.